These 25 T cell receptor beta chains came from one sample sequenced in a study of blood T cell repertoires in COVID-19. Repertoires were generated with immunoSEQ multiplex PCR, while TCRdb's copy carries only in-frame clones and drops some. The data contain a few hundred thousand clones, about 80% of them singletons. The sequenced material came from peripheral blood. The receptors originated from an elderly woman with acute or convalescent COVID-19.

This clone has just one count. The genes are TRBV2 and TRBJ1-3; 7 bases line up with TRBD1. Germline trimming cut 6 bases from V and 0 bases from J; bases unmatched to any gene: 5. The V gene's germline CDR1 is SNHLY and CDR2 FYNNEI. The CDR3 extends over 15 amino acids. CDR3 sequence (DNA): TGTGCCAGCAGGGGGACAGACTTCTCTGGAAACACCATATATTTT. Encoded protein: CASRGTDFSGNTIYF.

The CDR3 spells CASSSKSRTVTYEQYF. Written as DNA, the CDR3 is TGTGCCAGCAGCTCCAAATCTCGGACAGTCACCTACGAGCAGTACTTC. The chain recombines TRBV5-4 with TRBJ2-7; tentatively, D is TRBD1 (6 bases). V was shortened by 3 bases and J by 2 bases, with 18 bases between the two germline ends. The CDR3 is 16 amino acids. Germline V gene sequence: CDR1 SGHNT, CDR2 YYREEE (reference sequence). The full variable domain, with the rest looked up from reference TRBV5-4 and TRBJ2-7, is ETGVTQSPTHLIKTRGQQVTLRCSSQSGHNTVSWYQQALGQGPQFIFQYYREEENGRGNFPPRFSGLQFPNYSSELNVNALELDDSALYLCASSSKSRTVTYEQYFGPGTRLTVT.

The table lists this clone with a few counts. This chain links TRBV15 with TRBJ2-7, with D perhaps matching TRBD2 (6 bases). This CDR3 has 16 amino acids. The ends were cut back, 1 base at V and 0 bases at J, with 13 bases in the middle. Per germline, CDR1 LNHNV and CDR2 YYDKDF (reference sequence). The CDR3 sequence: CATSRVGGRGSYEQYF. CDR3 coding DNA: TGTGCCACCAGCAGAGTGGGGGGTCGGGGCTCCTACGAGCAGTACTTC.

The chain combines TRBV18 with TRBJ2-3; 9 positions match TRBD2. The germline V gene has CDR1 KGHSH and CDR2 LQKENI. CDR3 length: 16 amino acids. With 1 base clipped from V and 4 bases from J, the junction kept 6 bases outside the gene matches. The DNA of the CDR3 is TGTGCCAGCTCACCACGGGTGTTAGCGGGGGCAGATACGCAGTATTTT. Translating gives CASSPRVLAGADTQYF. The full variable domain, with the rest looked up from reference TRBV18 and TRBJ2-3, is NAGVMQNPRHLVRRRGQEARLRCSPMKGHSHVYWYRQLPEEGLKFMVYLQKENIIDESGMPKERFSAEFPKEGPSILRIQQVVRGDSAAYFCASSPRVLAGADTQYFGPGTRLTVL.

In this sample, this clone turned up a few times. The chain combines TRBV5-4 with TRBJ1-2, with 7 bases aligning to TRBD1. The CDR3 has 12 residues. V lost 4 bases and J lost 3; bases outside the gene matches: 0. CDR1 and CDR2 from the germline V gene are SGHNT and YYREEE (reference sequence). CDR3 in DNA: TGTGCCAGCAGCGGGACAGACTATGGCTACACCTTC. Its protein product is CASSGTDYGYTF.

At least ten counts were recorded for this clone. The chain has TRBV5-1 and TRBJ2-2; D remains ambiguous. With 1 base removed from V and 0 bases from J, the gap between germline ends came to 7 bases. This CDR3 has 15 residues. Germline lookup yields CDR1 SGHRS and CDR2 YFSETQ. The CDR3 is CASSLFGPNTGELFF. The CDR3 DNA is TGCGCCAGCAGCTTGTTCGGTCCGAACACCGGGGAGCTGTTTTTT.

The chain has TRBV18 and TRBJ2-3; 14 nucleotides agree with TRBD2. Germline-derived CDR1 and CDR2 are KGHSH and LQKENI. This CDR3 comprises 16 residues. V gave up 3 bases and J gave up 1 base; unmatched junction bases: 0. CDR3 DNA sequence: TGTGCCAGCTCACCGGGACTAGCGGGGGGCACAGATACGCAGTATTTT. Amino acids: CASSPGLAGGTDTQYF.

This clone is a singleton in its sample. The chain couples TRBV6-1 to TRBJ2-7; 10 nucleotides match TRBD2. Germline V gene data show CDR1 as MNHNS and CDR2 as SASEGT. The CDR3 spans 17 residues. After removal of 0 bases from V and 3 bases from J, the junction contained 8 bases not matched to a gene. CDR3 nucleotide sequence: TGTGCCAGCAGTGAAGCTCACAAAGCGGGAGGGGGCTACGAGCAGTACTTC. This translates into CASSEAHKAGGGYEQYF.

The rearrangement uses TRBV27 and TRBJ1-5; the D is unclear. The ends were cut back, 2 bases at V and 0 bases at J, with 14 bases in the middle. CDR1 and CDR2 from the germline V gene are MNHEY and SMNVEV (reference sequence). The CDR3 length is 17 residues. In nucleotides, the CDR3 is TGTGCCAGCAGTTTAGTGGCGGGGTCTTTTAGCAATCAGCCCCAGCATTTT. Encoded protein: CASSLVAGSFSNQPQHF.

The rearrangement joins TRBV2 to TRBJ2-1; D not resolved. The CDR3 runs 12 residues. Germline assignment: CDR1 SNHLY and CDR2 FYNNEI. Trimming took off 6 bases at V and 3 bases at J, with 6 bases between the two ends. The CDR3 loop reads CASRNNYNEQFF. CDR3 coding DNA: TGTGCCAGCAGAAACAACTACAATGAGCAGTTCTTC.

The V and J genes are TRBV11-2 and TRBJ2-3, with D possibly TRBD2 on 7 matching bases. V was pared by 4 bases and J by 1 base, with 15 bases between. The V gene's germline CDR1 is SGHAT and CDR2 FQNNGV. The CDR3 runs to 16 residues. The CDR3 DNA reads as TGTGCCAGCAGCTCCCGGGGGGCCTCTCGCACAGATACGCAGTATTTT. Protein: CASSSRGASRTDTQYF.

In its sample, this clone was seen many times. The chain recombines TRBV13 with TRBJ2-1; tentatively, D is TRBD2 (5 bases). Germline CDR1 and CDR2: PRHDT and FYEKMQ (reference sequence). Trimming removed 0 bases at V and 7 bases at J, with 13 bases between. The CDR3 runs 15 residues. The CDR3 here is CASSLGTGFRNEQFF. The CDR3 coding sequence is TGTGCCAGCAGCTTAGGCACGGGGTTCCGGAATGAGCAGTTCTTC.

CDR3 protein: CASSIGFSGNTIYF. CDR3 in DNA: TGTGCCAGTAGTATCGGGTTCTCTGGAAACACCATATATTTT. The chain joins TRBV19 to TRBJ1-3; D remains unclear. The germline CDR1 and CDR2 sequences are LNHDA and SQIVND (reference sequence). This CDR3 spans 14 amino acids. Between the trimmed V and J ends, which lost 3 bases and 0 bases, there was a span of 6 bases.

The chain uses TRBV5-5 and TRBJ2-7; the match to TRBD1 covers 9 bases. Losses at the gene ends were 7 bases for V and 2 bases for J; bases not matched to a gene: 4. This CDR3 has 13 residues. Per germline, CDR1 SGHKS and CDR2 YYEKEE (reference sequence). CDR3 residues: CASDGDRAYEQYF. The CDR3 DNA follows: TGTGCCAGCGACGGGGACAGGGCCTACGAGCAGTACTTC.

The chain couples TRBV20-1 to TRBJ2-3; D is unresolved. V was pared by 2 bases and J by 11 bases, with 5 bases between. Germline V CDR1 and CDR2: DFQATT, SNEGSKA (reference sequence). The CDR3 extends over 9 amino acids. Here the CDR3 reads CSARNRQYF. For the CDR3, the DNA is TGCAGTGCTAGAAACAGGCAGTATTTT.

The rearrangement joins TRBV29-1 to TRBJ1-2, with 12 bases fitting TRBD1. CDR3 size: 15 residues. Per the germline V gene, CDR1 is SQVTM and CDR2 is ANQGSEA. V gave up 6 bases and J gave up 4 bases; unmatched junction bases: 9. The DNA for the CDR3 is TGCAGCGTAGGGACAGGGGGCCAATTCCCCTATGGCTACACCTTC. Protein sequence: CSVGTGGQFPYGYTF.

The rearrangement links TRBV5-4 to TRBJ2-7; 12 bases are shared with TRBD2. The germline CDR1 and CDR2 sequences are SGHNT and YYREEE (reference sequence). The CDR3 is made up of 16 amino acids. The trim removed 4 bases at V and 2 bases at J, leaving 7 bases unmatched. The CDR3 sequence: CASSVHPSGGAYEQYF. As DNA, the CDR3 is TGTGCCAGCAGCGTGCACCCTAGCGGGGGGGCCTACGAGCAGTACTTC.

In this sample, this clone turned up once. The CDR3 nucleotides read TGTGCCTGGAGTGTACGAGGGCGGGAGACCCAGTACTTC. Protein product: CAWSVRGRETQYF. This rearrangement joins TRBV30 to TRBJ2-5; TRBD2 might be the D (5 bases). V was shortened by 0 bases and J by 5 bases, with 10 bases between the two germline ends. There are 13 residues in the CDR3. The germline V gene encodes CDR1 GTSNPN and CDR2 SVGIG (reference sequence). The entire variable domain, with the rest obtained from reference TRBV30 and TRBJ2-5, is as follows: SQTIHQWPATLVQPVGSPLSLECTVEGTSNPNLYWYRQAAGRGLQLLFYSVGIGQISSEVPQNLSASRPQDRQFILSSKKLLLSDSGFYLCAWSVRGRETQYFGPGTRLLVL.

J is TRBJ2-4 and V is TRBV6-5, with D perhaps matching TRBD1 (6 bases). Germline V gene sequence: CDR1 MNHEY, CDR2 SVGAGI. V was pared by 5 bases and J by 0 bases, with 11 bases between. The CDR3 totals 15 residues. In nucleotides, the CDR3 is TGTGCCAGCAGTCCACAGGGCACAGCCAAAAACATTCAGTACTTC. This codes for CASSPQGTAKNIQYF.

The chain is built from TRBV19 and TRBJ2-1, with 7 bases fitting TRBD2. The CDR3 consists of 14 residues. V was clipped by 4 bases and J by 3 bases; unmatched bases: 3. The V gene's germline CDR1 is LNHDA and CDR2 SQIVND (reference sequence). The CDR3 here is CASSSGRIYNEQFF. The CDR3 DNA reads TGTGCCAGTAGTAGCGGGAGAATCTACAATGAGCAGTTCTTC. Based on the CDR3 plus reference TRBV19 and TRBJ2-1, the full variable domain is DGGITQSPKYLFRKEGQNVTLSCEQNLNHDAMYWYRQDPGQGLRLIYYSQIVNDFQKGDIAEGYSVSREKKESFPLTVTSAQKNPTAFYLCASSSGRIYNEQFFGPGTRLTVL.

This clone was detected only once. J is TRBJ1-5 and V is TRBV19; 8 nucleotides line up with TRBD1. The V and J ends lost 5 bases and 2 bases, in that order; junction bases with no gene match: 11. The CDR3 is made up of 17 amino acids. Germline assignment: CDR1 LNHDA and CDR2 SQIVND (reference sequence). CDR3 sequence: CASSPRTGLKGNQPQHF. In nucleotides, the CDR3 is TGTGCCAGTAGTCCAAGGACAGGGCTCAAGGGCAATCAGCCCCAGCATTTT.

The gene calls are TRBV28 and TRBJ2-1; D is possibly TRBD1 (5 bases). The CDR3 has 17 amino acids. Between the trimmed V and J ends, which lost 5 bases and 7 bases, there was a span of 24 bases. In germline, CDR1 is MDHEN, CDR2 SYDVKM. CDR3: CASSPLPGQLGQNEQFF. The CDR3 DNA follows: TGTGCCAGCAGTCCACTCCCCGGACAATTGGGCCAAAATGAGCAGTTCTTC.

The chain has TRBV9 and TRBJ2-1, with D possibly TRBD1 on 6 matching bases. The V and J ends lost 3 bases and 8 bases respectively, with 24 bases between them. The CDR3 has 17 residues. The V gene's germline CDR1 is SGDLS and CDR2 YYNGEE. The CDR3 DNA is TGTGCCAGCAGCGCCTCCAGGGGCCCTACTATCAGCCATGAGCAGTTCTTC. Translating gives CASSASRGPTISHEQFF.

This clone was found a few times. Additional DNA sequences in this sample encode the identical CDR3. This sequence joins TRBV9 and TRBJ1-3, with TRBD1 as a possible D gene (5 bases). The germline V gene has CDR1 SGDLS and CDR2 YYNGEE. Deletions cut 0 bases from V and 2 bases from J, with 9 bases between. This CDR3 region has 15 residues. DNA for the CDR3: TGTGCCAGCAGCGTAGCTCAGGGCCCTGGAAACACCATATATTTT. Encoded protein: CASSVAQGPGNTIYF.

The rearrangement joins TRBV2 to TRBJ1-5; D perhaps matches TRBD1 (6 bases). CDR3 length equals 15 residues. Deletions cut 6 bases from V and 6 bases from J, with 18 bases between. Per germline, CDR1 SNHLY and CDR2 FYNNEI. The CDR3 is CASSSDGGAGQPQHF. The DNA of the CDR3 is TGTGCCAGCAGCTCCGATGGGGGGGCTGGTCAGCCCCAGCATTTT. The whole variable domain, remainder taken from reference TRBV2 and TRBJ1-5, is EPEVTQTPSHQVTQMGQEVILRCVPISNHLYFYWYRQILGQKVEFLVSFYNNEISEKSEIFDDQFSVERPDGSNFTLKIRSTKLEDSAMYFCASSSDGGAGQPQHFGDGTRLSIL.